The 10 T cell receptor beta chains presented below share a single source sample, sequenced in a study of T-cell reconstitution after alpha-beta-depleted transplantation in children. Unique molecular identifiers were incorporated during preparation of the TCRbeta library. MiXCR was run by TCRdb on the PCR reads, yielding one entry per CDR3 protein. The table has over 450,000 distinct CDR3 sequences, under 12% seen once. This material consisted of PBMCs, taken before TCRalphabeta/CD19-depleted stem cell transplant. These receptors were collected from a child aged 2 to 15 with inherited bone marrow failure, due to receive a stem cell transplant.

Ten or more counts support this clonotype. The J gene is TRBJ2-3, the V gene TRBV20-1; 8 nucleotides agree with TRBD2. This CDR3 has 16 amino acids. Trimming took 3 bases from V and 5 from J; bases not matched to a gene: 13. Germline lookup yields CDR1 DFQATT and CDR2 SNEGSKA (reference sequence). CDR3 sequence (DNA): TGCAGTGCTAGTGACCTACCGGGACTAGTGGAAGATACGCAGTATTTT. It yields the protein CSASDLPGLVEDTQYF.

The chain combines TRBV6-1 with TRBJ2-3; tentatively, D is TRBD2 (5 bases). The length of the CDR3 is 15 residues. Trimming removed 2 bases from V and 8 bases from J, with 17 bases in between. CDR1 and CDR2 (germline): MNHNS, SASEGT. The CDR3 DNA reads TGTGCCAGCAGTGAATTAGGTGGGAGTATCGGTACGCAGTATTTT. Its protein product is CASSELGGSIGTQYF.

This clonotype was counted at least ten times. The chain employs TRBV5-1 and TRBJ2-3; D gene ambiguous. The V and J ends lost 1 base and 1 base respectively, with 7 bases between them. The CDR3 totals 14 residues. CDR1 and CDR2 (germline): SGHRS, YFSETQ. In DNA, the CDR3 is TGCGCCAGCAGCTTGTACGGAGGCACAGATACGCAGTATTTT. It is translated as CASSLYGGTDTQYF.

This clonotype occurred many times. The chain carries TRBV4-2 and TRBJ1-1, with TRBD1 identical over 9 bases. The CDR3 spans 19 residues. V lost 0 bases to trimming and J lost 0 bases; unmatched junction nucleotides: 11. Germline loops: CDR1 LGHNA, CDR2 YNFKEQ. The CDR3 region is CASSQDRGQGVVMNTEAFF. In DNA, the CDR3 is TGTGCCAGCAGCCAAGATCGGGGACAGGGCGTCGTGATGAACACTGAAGCTTTCTTT.

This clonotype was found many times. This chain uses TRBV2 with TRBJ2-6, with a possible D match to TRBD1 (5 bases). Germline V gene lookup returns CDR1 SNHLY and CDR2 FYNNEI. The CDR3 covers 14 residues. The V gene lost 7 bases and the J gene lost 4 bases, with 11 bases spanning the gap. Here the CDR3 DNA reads TGTGCCAGCAAGCAGGGTAGGGGGGCCAACGTCCTGACTTTC. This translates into CASKQGRGANVLTF.

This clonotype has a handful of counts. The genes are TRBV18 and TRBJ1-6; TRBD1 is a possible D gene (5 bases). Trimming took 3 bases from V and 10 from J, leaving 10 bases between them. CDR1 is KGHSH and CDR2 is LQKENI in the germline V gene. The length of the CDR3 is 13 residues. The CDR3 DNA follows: TGTGCCAGCTCACCCGAAACAGGCTCACCCCTCCACTTT. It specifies CASSPETGSPLHF.

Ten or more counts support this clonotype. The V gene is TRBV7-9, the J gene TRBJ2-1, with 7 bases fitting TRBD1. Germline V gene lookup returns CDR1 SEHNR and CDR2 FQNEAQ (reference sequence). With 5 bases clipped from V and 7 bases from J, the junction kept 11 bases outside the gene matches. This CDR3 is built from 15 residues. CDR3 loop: CASSAPGQITNEQFF. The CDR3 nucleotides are TGTGCCAGCAGCGCACCGGGACAGATCACAAATGAGCAGTTCTTC.

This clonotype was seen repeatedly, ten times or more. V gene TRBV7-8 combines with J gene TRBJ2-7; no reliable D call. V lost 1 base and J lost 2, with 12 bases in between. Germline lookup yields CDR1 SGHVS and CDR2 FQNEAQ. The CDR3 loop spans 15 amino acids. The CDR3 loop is CASSLGAGYAYEQYF. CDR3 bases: TGTGCCAGCAGCTTAGGGGCAGGCTACGCCTACGAGCAGTACTTC.

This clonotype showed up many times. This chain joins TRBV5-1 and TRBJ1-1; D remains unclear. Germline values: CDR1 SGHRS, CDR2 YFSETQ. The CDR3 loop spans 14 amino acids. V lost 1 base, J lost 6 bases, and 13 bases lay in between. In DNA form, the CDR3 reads TGCGCCAGCAGCTTGTTTAAGGGTGGACCTGAAGCTTTCTTT. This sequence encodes CASSLFKGGPEAFF.

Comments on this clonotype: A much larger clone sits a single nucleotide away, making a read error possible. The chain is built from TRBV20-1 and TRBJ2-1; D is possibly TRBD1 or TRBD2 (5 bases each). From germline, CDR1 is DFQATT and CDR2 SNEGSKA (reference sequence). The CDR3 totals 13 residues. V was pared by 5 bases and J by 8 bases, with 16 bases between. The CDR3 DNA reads TGCAGTGCTCCCATTGTACGGGACCATGAGCAGTTCTTC. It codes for CSAPIVRDHEQFF.